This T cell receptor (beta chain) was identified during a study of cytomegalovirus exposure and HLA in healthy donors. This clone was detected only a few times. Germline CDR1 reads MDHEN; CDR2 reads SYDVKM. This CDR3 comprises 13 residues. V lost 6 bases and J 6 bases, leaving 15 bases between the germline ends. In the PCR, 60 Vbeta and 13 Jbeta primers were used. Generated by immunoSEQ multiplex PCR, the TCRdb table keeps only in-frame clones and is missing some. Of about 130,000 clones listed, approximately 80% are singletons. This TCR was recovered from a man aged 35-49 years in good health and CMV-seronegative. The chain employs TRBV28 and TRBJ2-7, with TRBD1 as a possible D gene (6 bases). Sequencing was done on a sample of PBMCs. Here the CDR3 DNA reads TGTGCCAGCAGCTCAACAGGGTTGGTCGAGCAGTACTTC. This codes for CASSSTGLVEQYF.